This TCR beta chain was identified during a study of CD8+CD57+ T cells in acquired aplastic anemia. CD8+CD57+ cell expansion, shown by flow cytometry, had occurred in the patients selected for sequencing. Patients were therapy-naive when their blood was sampled. Germline CDR1 reads SGHTA; CDR2 reads FQGNSA. V was trimmed by 1 base and J by 8 bases, leaving 8 bases between them. The CDR3 is 12 residues long. Profiling that covered TCR beta VDJ and CDR3 relied on genomic DNA as its template. MiXCR was run by TCRdb on the reads, yielding one entry per CDR3 protein. The table lists 150,000 to 200,000 distinct CDR3 sequences, under 55% of them singletons. This clonotype was observed at least ten times.

The sequencing input was sorted CD4+, CD8+, or CD8+CD57+ T cells (not recorded which) from PBMCs. This sequence joins TRBV7-2 and TRBJ1-2; D gene unclear. The origin of this receptor is a human donor with aplastic anemia. This chain's CDR3 is CASSLGLRGYTF. In nucleotides, the CDR3 is TGTGCCAGCAGCTTAGGCTTACGCGGCTACACCTTC.